This T cell receptor (beta chain) stems from a study of OX40 agonist ivuxolimab in advanced cancers. As for the study in general: A mean age of about 56 years, range about 20 to 79, was recorded, and roughly 80% were male.

The assay was immunoSEQ multiplex PCR, and TCRdb's table has in-frame clones only and misses some. The data hold approximately 99,000 clones, with 85% to 90% observed a single time. Germline V gives CDR1 LGHNT, CDR2 FRNRAP. The CDR3 consists of 21 residues. The V segment lost 5 bases and the J segment 0 bases; nucleotides outside the gene matches: 20. The V call is TRBV12-5, the J call TRBJ1-5, with 9 bases identical to TRBD1. The receptor was isolated from an adult with an advanced solid tumor such as melanoma, head and neck, liver or kidney cancer. The material sequenced was CD4+ or CD8+ T cells sorted from blood, taken in a trial of the OX40 agonist ivuxolimab. DNA for the CDR3: TGTGCTAGTGGTCCCTCACTTGGGACAGGGAGAGGGGCTTATAGCAATCAGCCCCAGCATTTT. Translated, it gives CASGPSLGTGRGAYSNQPQHF.